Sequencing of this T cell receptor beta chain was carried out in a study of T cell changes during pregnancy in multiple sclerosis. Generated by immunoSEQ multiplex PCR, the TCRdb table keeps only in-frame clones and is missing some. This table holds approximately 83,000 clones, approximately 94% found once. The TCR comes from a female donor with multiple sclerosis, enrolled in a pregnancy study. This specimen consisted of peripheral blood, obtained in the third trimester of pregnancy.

CDR3 in DNA: TGTGCCAGCAGTTACGTTCCGGGGTCCTCTGAAGCTTTCTTT. This translates into CASSYVPGSSEAFF. The V and J genes are TRBV6-5 and TRBJ1-1; no definite D call. The CDR3 loop spans 14 amino acids. CDR1 MNHEY and CDR2 SVGAGI come from the germline V gene. Deletions cut 2 bases from V and 6 bases from J, with 13 bases between.